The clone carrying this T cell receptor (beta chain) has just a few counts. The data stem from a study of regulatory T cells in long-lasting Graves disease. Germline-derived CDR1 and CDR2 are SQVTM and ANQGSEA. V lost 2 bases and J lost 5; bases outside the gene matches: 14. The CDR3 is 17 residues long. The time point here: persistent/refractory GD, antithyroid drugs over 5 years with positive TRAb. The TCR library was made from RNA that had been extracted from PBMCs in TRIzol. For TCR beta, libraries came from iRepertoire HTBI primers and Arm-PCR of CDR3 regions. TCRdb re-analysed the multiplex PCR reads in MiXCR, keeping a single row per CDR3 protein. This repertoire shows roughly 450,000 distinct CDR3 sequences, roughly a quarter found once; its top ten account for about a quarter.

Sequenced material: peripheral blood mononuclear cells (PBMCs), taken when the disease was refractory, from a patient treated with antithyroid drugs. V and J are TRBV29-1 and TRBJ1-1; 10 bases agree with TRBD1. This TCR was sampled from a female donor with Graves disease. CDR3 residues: CSVETFSIWDRGTEAFF. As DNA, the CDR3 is TGCAGCGTTGAAACCTTCTCTATTTGGGACAGGGGTACTGAAGCTTTCTTT.